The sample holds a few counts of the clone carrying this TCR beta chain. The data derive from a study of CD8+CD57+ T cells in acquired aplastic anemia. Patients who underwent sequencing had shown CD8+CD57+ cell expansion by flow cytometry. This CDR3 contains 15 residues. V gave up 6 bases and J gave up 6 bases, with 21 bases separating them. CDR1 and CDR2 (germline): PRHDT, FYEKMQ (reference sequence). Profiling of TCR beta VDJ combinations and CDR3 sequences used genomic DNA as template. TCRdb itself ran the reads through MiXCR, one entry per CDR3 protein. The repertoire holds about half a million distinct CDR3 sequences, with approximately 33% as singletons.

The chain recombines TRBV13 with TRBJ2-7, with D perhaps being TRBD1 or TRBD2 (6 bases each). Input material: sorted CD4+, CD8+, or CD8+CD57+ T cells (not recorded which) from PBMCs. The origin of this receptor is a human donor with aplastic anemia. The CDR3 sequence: CASSFTQGRRAEQYF. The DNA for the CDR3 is TGTGCCAGCAGTTTTACCCAGGGGAGGCGGGCCGAGCAGTACTTC.